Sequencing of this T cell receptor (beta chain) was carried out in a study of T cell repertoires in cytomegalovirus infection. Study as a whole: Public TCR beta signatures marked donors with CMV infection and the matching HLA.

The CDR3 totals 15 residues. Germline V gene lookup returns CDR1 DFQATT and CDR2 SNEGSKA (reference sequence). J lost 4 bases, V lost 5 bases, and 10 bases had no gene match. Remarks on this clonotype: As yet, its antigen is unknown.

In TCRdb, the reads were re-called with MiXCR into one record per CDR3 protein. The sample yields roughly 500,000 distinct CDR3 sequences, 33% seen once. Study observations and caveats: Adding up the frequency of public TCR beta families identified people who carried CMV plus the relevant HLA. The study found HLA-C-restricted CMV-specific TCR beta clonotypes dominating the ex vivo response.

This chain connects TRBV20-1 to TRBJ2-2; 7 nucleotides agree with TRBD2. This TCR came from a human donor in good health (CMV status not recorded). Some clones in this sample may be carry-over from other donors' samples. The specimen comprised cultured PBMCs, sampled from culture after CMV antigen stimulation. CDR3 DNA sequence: TGCAGTGCTCAAAGGGCTAGCGGCAGCACCGGGGAGCTGTTTTTT. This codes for CSAQRASGSTGELFF.